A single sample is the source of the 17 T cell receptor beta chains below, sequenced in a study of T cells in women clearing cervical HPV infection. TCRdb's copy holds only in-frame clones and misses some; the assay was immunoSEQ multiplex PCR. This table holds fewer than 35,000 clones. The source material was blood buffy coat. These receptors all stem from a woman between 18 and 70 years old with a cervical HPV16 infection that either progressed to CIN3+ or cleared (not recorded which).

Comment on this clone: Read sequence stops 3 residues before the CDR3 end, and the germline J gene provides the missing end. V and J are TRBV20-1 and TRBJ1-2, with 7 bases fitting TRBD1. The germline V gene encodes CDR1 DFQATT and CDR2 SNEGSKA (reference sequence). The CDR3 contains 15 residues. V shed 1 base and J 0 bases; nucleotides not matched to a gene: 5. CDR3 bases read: TGCAGTGCTAGAGTTTGGGGGACAGCTAACTATGGC. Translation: CSARVWGTANYG. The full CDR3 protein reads CSARVWGTANYGYTF.

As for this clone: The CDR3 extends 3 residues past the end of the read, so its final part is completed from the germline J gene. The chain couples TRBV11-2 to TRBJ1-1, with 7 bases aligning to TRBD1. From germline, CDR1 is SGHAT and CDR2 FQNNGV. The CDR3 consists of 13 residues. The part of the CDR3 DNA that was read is TGTGCCAGCAGCTTGGGACAGCCAAGAGAA. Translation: CASSLGQPRE. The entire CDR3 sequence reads CASSLGQPREAFF.

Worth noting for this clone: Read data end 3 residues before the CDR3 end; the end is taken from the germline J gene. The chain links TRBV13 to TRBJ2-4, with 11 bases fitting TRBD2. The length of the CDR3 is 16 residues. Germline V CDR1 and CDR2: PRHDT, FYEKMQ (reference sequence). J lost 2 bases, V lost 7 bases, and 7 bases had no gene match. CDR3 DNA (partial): TGTGCCAGCAACAAACTAGCGGGAGATTCCAAAAACATT. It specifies CASNKLAGDSKNI. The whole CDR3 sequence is CASNKLAGDSKNIQYF.

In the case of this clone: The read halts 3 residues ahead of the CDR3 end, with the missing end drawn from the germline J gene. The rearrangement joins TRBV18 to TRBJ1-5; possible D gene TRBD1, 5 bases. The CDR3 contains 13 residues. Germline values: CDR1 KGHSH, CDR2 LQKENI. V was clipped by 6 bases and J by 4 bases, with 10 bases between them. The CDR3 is CASSQGENQPQHF. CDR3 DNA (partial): TGTGCCAGCTCGCAGGGCGAGAATCAGCCC.

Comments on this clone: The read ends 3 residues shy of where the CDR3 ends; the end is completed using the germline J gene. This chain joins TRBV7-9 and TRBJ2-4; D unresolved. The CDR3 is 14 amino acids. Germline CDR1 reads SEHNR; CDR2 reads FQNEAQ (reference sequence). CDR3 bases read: TGTGCCAGCAGCTTAGTGGCAACCAACTATGGT. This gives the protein CASSLVATNYG. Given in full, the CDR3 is CASSLVATNYGQYF.

CDR3 region: CASSLADQNYGQYF. The DNA read from the CDR3 is TGTGCCAGCAGCTTAGCAGACCAGAACTATGGT. The V gene is TRBV7-9, the J gene TRBJ2-4, with D unclear. Coverage ceases 3 residues before the CDR3 finishes, and the germline J gene fills in the end. Germline V lookup: CDR1 SEHNR, CDR2 FQNEAQ (reference sequence). The CDR3 has 14 amino acids.

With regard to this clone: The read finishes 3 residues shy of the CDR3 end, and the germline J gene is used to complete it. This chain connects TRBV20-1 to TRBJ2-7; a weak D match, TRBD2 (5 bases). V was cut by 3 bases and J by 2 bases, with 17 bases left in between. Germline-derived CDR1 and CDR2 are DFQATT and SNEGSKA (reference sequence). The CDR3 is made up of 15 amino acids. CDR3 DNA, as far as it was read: TGCAGTGCTAGTCGCCTAGCTCCATTTACCTACGAG. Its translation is CSASRLAPFTYE. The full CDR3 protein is CSASRLAPFTYEQYF.

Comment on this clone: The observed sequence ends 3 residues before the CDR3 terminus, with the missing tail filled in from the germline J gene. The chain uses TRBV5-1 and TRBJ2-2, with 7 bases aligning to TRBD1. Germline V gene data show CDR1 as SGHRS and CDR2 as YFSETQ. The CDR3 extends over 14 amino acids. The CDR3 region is CASSTTGFSEKLFF. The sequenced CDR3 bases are TGCGCCAGCAGCACGACAGGGTTCTCTGAAAAG.

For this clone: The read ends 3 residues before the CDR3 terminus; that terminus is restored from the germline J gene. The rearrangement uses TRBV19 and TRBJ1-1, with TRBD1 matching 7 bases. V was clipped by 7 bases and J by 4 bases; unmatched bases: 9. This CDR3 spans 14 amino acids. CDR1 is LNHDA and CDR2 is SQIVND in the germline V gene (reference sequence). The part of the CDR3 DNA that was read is TGTGCCAGTATCCCCAACAGGGGCGTCACTGAA. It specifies CASIPNRGVTE. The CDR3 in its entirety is CASIPNRGVTEAFF.

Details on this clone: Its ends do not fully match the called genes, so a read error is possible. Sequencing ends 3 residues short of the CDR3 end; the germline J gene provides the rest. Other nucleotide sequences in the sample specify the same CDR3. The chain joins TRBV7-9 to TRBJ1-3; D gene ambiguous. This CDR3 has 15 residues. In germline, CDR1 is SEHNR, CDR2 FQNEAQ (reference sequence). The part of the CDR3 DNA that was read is TGTGCCAGCAGCCTCACCCCCAGGTCTGGAAACACA. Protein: CASSLTPRSGNT. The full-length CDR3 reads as CASSLTPRSGNTIYF.

CDR3 protein: CASSSGGTHRYEQYF. CDR3 DNA (partial): TGTGCCAGCAGCTCGGGGGGGACTCACCGTTACGAG. The chain uses TRBV5-6 and TRBJ2-7; 8 bases match TRBD2. The read terminates 3 residues before the CDR3 end, so the remaining end is supplied by the germline J gene. This CDR3 comprises 15 residues. J lost 4 bases, V lost 3 bases, and 9 bases had no gene match. Germline V gene sequence: CDR1 SGHDT, CDR2 YYEEEE.

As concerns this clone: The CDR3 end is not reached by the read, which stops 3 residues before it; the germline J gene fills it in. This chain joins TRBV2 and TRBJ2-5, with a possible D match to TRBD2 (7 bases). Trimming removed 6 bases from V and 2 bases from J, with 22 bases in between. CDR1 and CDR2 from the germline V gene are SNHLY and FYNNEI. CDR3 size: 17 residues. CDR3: CASSVTGSWGLQETQYF. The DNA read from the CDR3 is TGTGCCAGCAGCGTCACAGGGAGTTGGGGACTACAAGAGACC. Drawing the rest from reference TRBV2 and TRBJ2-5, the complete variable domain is EPEVTQTPSHQVTQMGQEVILRCVPISNHLYFYWYRQILGQKVEFLVSFYNNEISEKSEIFDDQFSVERPDGSNFTLKIRSTKLEDSAMYFCASSVTGSWGLQETQYFGPGTRLLVL.

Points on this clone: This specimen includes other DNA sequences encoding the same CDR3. CDR3 residues: CASSRDFQETQYF. CDR3 bases read: TGTGCCAGCAGCCGGGACTTCCAAGAGACG. The chain carries TRBV2 and TRBJ2-3; D might be TRBD2 (6 bases). The read terminates 3 residues before the CDR3 end, so the remaining end is supplied by the germline J gene. The CDR3 extends over 13 amino acids. The V gene's germline CDR1 is SNHLY and CDR2 FYNNEI.

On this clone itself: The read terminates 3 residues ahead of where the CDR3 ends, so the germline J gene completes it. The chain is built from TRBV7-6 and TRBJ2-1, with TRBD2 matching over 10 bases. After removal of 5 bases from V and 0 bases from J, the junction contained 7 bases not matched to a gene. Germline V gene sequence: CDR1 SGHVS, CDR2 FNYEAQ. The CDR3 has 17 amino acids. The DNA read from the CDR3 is TGTGCCAGCAGCGTACGACTAGCGGGTAGCTCCTACAATGAG. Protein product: CASSVRLAGSSYNE. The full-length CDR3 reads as CASSVRLAGSSYNEQFF.

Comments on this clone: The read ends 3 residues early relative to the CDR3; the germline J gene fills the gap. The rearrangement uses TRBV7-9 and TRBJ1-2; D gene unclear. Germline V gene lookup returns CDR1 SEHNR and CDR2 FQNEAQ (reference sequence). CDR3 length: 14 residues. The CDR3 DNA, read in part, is TGTGCCAGCAGCTCTGAGCCTTACCACTACGAC. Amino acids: CASSSEPYHYD. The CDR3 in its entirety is CASSSEPYHYDYTF.

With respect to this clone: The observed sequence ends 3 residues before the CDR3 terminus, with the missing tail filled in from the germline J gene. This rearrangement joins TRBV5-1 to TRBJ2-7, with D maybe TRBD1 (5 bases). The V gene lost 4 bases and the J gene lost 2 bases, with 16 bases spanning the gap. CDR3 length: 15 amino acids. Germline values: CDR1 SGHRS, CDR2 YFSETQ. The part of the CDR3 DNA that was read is TGCGCCAGCAGCCCGGCCCAGGGCAGAACCTACGAG. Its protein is CASSPAQGRTYE. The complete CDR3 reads CASSPAQGRTYEQYF.

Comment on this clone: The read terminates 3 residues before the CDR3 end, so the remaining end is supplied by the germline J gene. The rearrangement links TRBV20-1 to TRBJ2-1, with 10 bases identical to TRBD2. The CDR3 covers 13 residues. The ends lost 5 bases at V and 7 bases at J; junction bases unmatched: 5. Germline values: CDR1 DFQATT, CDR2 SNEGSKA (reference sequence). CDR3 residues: CSAASGSQNEQFF. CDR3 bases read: TGCAGTGCTGCTAGCGGGAGTCAGAATGAG.